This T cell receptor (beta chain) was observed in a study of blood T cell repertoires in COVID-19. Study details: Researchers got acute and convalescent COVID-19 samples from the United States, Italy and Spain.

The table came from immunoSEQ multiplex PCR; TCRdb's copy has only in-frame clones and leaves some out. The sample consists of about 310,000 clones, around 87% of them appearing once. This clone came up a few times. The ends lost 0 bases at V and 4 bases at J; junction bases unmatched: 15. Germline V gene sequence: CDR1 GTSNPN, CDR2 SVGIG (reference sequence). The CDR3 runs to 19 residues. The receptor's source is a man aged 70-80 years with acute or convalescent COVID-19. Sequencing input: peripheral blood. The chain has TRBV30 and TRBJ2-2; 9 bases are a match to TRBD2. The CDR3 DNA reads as TGTGCCTGGAGTGTACAGAGGGGGTTTAGCGGGAGTGGCACCGGGGAGCTGTTTTTT. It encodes CAWSVQRGFSGSGTGELFF.